This is a list of T cell receptor beta chains from one sample in a study of cytotoxic CD8 clonotypes in ibrutinib-treated CLL. The table came from immunoSEQ multiplex PCR; TCRdb's copy has only in-frame clones and leaves some out. This table has about 200,000 clones, around 72% appearing once. The sequences come from PBMCs, collected after 24 months of ibrutinib treatment. The source of these receptors is a human donor with chronic lymphocytic leukemia. CDR3s include the opening cysteine and the closing phenylalanine or tryptophan. D genes are given only for firm matches. Clone size appears in some rows only: once, few, many, or a class for an expanded clone.

v_call	j_call	clone_size	d_call	cdr3_aa	cdr3_nt
TRBV15	TRBJ2-3	-	TRBD2	CATSALVGEGSDTQYF	TGTGCCACCAGCGCCCTGGTGGGGGAGGGGTCAGATACGCAGTATTTT
TRBV27	TRBJ2-7	-	-	CASSSSRRAAYEQYF	TGTGCCAGCAGTTCCAGTAGGAGGGCGGCCTACGAGCAGTACTTC
TRBV7-2	TRBJ1-1	-	-	CASSFGQNSEAFF	TGTGCCAGCAGCTTCGGACAGAATTCTGAAGCTTTCTTT
TRBV2	TRBJ2-4	-	TRBD1	CASSEARGLGIQYF	TGTGCCAGCAGTGAAGCGAGGGGGCTTGGCATTCAGTACTTC
TRBV5-4	TRBJ2-7	once	-	CASSLGKPYEQYF	TGTGCCAGCAGCTTGGGAAAACCCTACGAGCAGTACTTC
TRBV7-2	TRBJ2-1	-	-	CASSLEPGAGKQFF	TGTGCCAGCAGCTTAGAACCGGGAGCAGGTAAGCAGTTCTTC
TRBV28	TRBJ2-1	-	-	CASSPPRNEQFF	TGTGCCAGCAGTCCCCCCCGCAATGAGCAGTTCTTC
TRBV29-1	TRBJ1-3	-	-	CSALDTSSGNTIYF	TGCAGCGCCTTAGACACAAGCTCTGGAAACACCATATATTTT
TRBV4-3	TRBJ2-2	-	TRBD1	CASSQGGQYTGELFF	TGCGCCAGCAGCCAAGGGGGACAGTACACCGGGGAGCTGTTTTTT
TRBV18	TRBJ2-2	-	-	CASSPILLDTGELFF	TGTGCCAGCTCACCGATACTACTAGACACCGGGGAGCTGTTTTTT
TRBV27	TRBJ1-1	-	-	CASSFQVNTEAFF	TGTGCCAGCAGTTTCCAAGTGAACACTGAAGCTTTCTTT
TRBV18	TRBJ2-7	-	TRBD1	CASSHRTGRGSYEQYF	TGTGCCAGCTCACACCGGACAGGGAGAGGGTCCTACGAGCAGTACTTC
TRBV7-9	TRBJ2-1	-	-	CASSLGGDPYNEQFF	TGTGCCAGCAGCTTAGGAGGGGACCCCTACAATGAGCAGTTCTTC
TRBV7-9	TRBJ2-1	-	-	CASSALSSYNEQFF	TGTGCCAGCAGCGCTCTGAGCTCCTACAATGAGCAGTTCTTC
TRBV30	TRBJ2-1	-	-	CAWRPFRGLSYNEQFF	TGTGCCTGGAGGCCATTCAGGGGACTCTCCTACAATGAGCAGTTCTTC
TRBV5-1	TRBJ2-1	once	TRBD2	CASTSTSGALYNEQFF	TGCGCCAGCACCTCGACTAGCGGGGCCCTTTACAATGAGCAGTTCTTC
TRBV20-1	TRBJ1-2	-	-	CSARRSYGYTF	TGCAGTGCTAGAAGAAGCTATGGCTACACCTTC
TRBV19	TRBJ2-5	few	-	CASSPNWDQFRETQYF	TGTGCCAGTAGTCCTAACTGGGACCAATTCAGAGAGACCCAGTACTTC
TRBV11-2	TRBJ1-4	-	TRBD1	CASSSDRVNEKLFF	TGTGCCAGCAGCTCGGACAGGGTTAATGAAAAACTGTTTTTT
TRBV28	TRBJ1-2	-	-	CASSFRANYGYTF	TGTGCCAGCAGTTTTAGGGCTAACTATGGCTACACCTTC
TRBV18	TRBJ2-1	few	-	CASSPTGPTGNEQFF	TGTGCCAGCTCCCCAACGGGTCCTACTGGCAATGAGCAGTTCTTC
TRBV7-9	TRBJ2-1	-	TRBD2	CASRTLAGGYNEQFF	TGTGCCAGCAGGACCCTAGCGGGAGGCTACAATGAGCAGTTCTTC
TRBV10-2	TRBJ2-1	-	TRBD2	CASSWTSGSNEQFF	TGCGCCAGCAGTTGGACTAGCGGGAGTAATGAGCAGTTCTTC
TRBV18	TRBJ1-1	-	-	CASSPRGTFVNTEAFF	TGTGCCAGCTCACCACGGGGCACGTTTGTGAACACTGAAGCTTTCTTT
TRBV4-2	TRBJ2-1	-	-	CASSQPSGTGGPLSYNEQFF	TGTGCCAGCAGCCAGCCATCAGGGACCGGGGGGCCATTATCCTACAATGAGCAGTTCTTC
TRBV6-5	TRBJ2-7	-	-	CASSYGHRGSGEQYF	TGTGCCAGCAGTTACGGACACAGAGGGTCGGGGGAGCAGTACTTC
TRBV5-8	TRBJ2-5	-	-	CASSLVGVQETQYF	TGTGCCAGCAGCTTGGTAGGGGTCCAAGAGACCCAGTACTTC
TRBV5-3	TRBJ1-1	-	-	CARSLGPNVMNTEAFF	TGTGCCAGAAGCTTGGGCCCCAATGTCATGAACACTGAAGCTTTCTTT